This entry concerns a single T cell receptor (beta chain). Its antigen remains unknown. This record comes from a study of CD8+ T cells in alopecia areata. The study, taken as a whole, reports: Just one nonresponder means the tie between baseline CD8+ expansion and response stays uncertain.

cDNA serving as the sequencing template came from extracted, reverse transcribed RNA. Sequencing was performed with immunoSEQ multiplex PCR; in TCRdb, only in-frame clones are kept and a portion is missing. The data show approximately 150,000 clones, 50% to 75% seen once. The CDR3 is made up of 19 amino acids. Germline V CDR1 and CDR2: SGDLS, YYNGEE. The ends were cut back, 0 bases at V and 4 bases at J, with 20 bases in the middle. Treatment of the sample: oral pan-JAK inhibitor, 5-10 mg twice daily. Sorting of PBMCs yielded the CD4+ and CD8+ T cells. The source is a human donor with alopecia areata. The J gene is TRBJ2-6, the V gene TRBV9; the D gene is possibly TRBD1 (6 bases). The source was CD4+ T cells sorted from blood, collected at approximately week 56, from a patient treated with tofacitinib. The CDR3 region is CASSVGSRDTTWGANVLTF. The CDR3 DNA follows: TGTGCCAGCAGCGTAGGATCCCGGGACACAACCTGGGGGGCCAACGTCCTGACTTTC.